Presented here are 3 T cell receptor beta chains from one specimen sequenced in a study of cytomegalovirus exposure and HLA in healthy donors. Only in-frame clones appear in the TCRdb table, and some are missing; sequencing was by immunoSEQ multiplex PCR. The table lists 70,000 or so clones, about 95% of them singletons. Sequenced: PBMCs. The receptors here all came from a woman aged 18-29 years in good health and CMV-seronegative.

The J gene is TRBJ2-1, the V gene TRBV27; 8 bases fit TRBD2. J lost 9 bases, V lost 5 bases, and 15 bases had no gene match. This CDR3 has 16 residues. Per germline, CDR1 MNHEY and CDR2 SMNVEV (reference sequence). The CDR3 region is CASSPQGLVDVAEQFF. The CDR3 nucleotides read TGTGCCAGCAGTCCACAGGGACTAGTTGACGTTGCTGAGCAGTTCTTC.

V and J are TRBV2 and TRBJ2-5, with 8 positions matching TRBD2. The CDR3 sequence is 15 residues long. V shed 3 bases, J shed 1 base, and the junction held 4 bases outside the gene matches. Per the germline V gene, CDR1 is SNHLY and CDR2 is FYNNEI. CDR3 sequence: CASSDGGASQETQYF. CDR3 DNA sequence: TGTGCCAGCAGTGACGGGGGGGCCTCCCAAGAGACCCAGTACTTC.

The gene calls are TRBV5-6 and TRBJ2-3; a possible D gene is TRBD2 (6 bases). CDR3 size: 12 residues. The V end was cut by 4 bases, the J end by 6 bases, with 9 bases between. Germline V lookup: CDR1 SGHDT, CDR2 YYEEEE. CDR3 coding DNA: TGTGCCAGCAGCCGGGCGGGGGATACGCAGTATTTT. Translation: CASSRAGDTQYF.